Here is one T cell receptor (beta chain) with its context. The antigen remains unidentified. Both 60 Vbeta primers and 13 Jbeta primers went into the PCR. Here immunoSEQ multiplex PCR was the method, and the copy in TCRdb shows in-frame clones only, minus some. The sample holds more than 70,000 clones, roughly 73% seen once. The germline V gene has CDR1 SGHTA and CDR2 FQGTGA. V dropped 6 bases and J dropped 7 bases, with 20 bases sitting between them. The CDR3 loop spans 15 amino acids. These data originate in a study of cytomegalovirus exposure and HLA in healthy donors. For the study at large: The 110 million or so unique TCR beta sequences, from approximately 170 million T cells, were found by an earlier analysis.

Study results and caveats: Productive status was seen about 90% or about 30% of the time for most TCR beta V segments in an earlier analysis. With later analysis, a missense DCLRE1C variant became linked to TCR beta V- and J-gene trimming. Excluded: some indistinguishable V segments such as TRBV6-2 and TRBV6-3.

The chain combines TRBV7-3 with TRBJ2-3, with D possibly TRBD2 on 5 matching bases. The sample taken for sequencing was PBMCs. The sequence was collected from a boy younger than 18 in good health and CMV-seronegative. Written as DNA, the CDR3 is TGTGCCAGCAGTTTCGGACTCGCCCGTGAGAATACGCAGTATTTT. Amino acids: CASSFGLARENTQYF.